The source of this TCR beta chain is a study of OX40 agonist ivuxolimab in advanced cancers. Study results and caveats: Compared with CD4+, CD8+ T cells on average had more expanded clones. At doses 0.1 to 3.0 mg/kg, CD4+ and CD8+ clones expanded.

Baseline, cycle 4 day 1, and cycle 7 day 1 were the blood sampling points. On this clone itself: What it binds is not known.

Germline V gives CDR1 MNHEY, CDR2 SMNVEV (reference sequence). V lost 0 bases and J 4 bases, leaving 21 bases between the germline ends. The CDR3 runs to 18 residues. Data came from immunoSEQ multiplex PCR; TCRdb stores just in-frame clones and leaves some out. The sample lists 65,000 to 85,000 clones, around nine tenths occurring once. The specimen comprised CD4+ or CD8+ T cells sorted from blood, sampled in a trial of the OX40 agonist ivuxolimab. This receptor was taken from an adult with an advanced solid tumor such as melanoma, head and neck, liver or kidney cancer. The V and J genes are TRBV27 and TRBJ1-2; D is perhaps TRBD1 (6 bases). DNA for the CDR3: TGTGCCAGCAGTTTATCATCTTCCGGGGGTTGGGGGCGCTATGGCTACACCTTC. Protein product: CASSLSSSGGWGRYGYTF.